The rows below give T cell receptor beta chains drawn from one sample of a study of T-cell reconstitution after alpha-beta-depleted transplantation in children. Via MiXCR, TCRdb re-called the PCR reads, giving one row per CDR3 protein. The repertoire holds more than 400,000 distinct CDR3 sequences, with 43% as singletons. This specimen was PBMCs, taken before TCRalphabeta/CD19-depleted stem cell transplant. These receptors came from a girl aged 2 to 10 with aplastic anemia, due to receive a stem cell transplant. CDR3s include the opening cysteine and the closing phenylalanine or tryptophan. The D gene is left open where the match is weak. Only part of the rows carry a size: once, few, many, or a class if the clone is expanded.

D gene: TRBD1; CDR3 length: 15; V gene: TRBV2; J gene: TRBJ2-7; clone size: NA; CDR3 protein: CASSEGQGLTYEQYF; CDR3 DNA: TGTGCCAGCAGTGAGGGACAGGGATTGACCTACGAGCAGTACTTC
D gene: TRBD2; CDR3 length: 16; V gene: TRBV20-1; J gene: TRBJ2-7; clone size: NA; CDR3 protein: CSALAGQRRSSYEQYF; CDR3 DNA: TGCAGTGCTCTAGCGGGACAGCGTAGGAGCTCCTACGAGCAGTACTTC
D gene: NA; CDR3 length: 16; V gene: TRBV6-5; J gene: TRBJ2-1; clone size: NA; CDR3 protein: CASSYSGLPEYNEQFF; CDR3 DNA: TGTGCCAGCAGTTACTCGGGGCTACCGGAGTACAATGAGCAGTTCTTC
D gene: TRBD2; CDR3 length: 15; V gene: TRBV20-1; J gene: TRBJ2-7; clone size: NA; CDR3 protein: CSAGKGSGRSYEQYF; CDR3 DNA: TGCAGTGCTGGAAAAGGGAGCGGGAGGAGCTACGAGCAGTACTTC
D gene: NA; CDR3 length: 13; V gene: TRBV5-1; J gene: TRBJ2-3; clone size: NA; CDR3 protein: CASSLGSPDTQYF; CDR3 DNA: TGCGCCAGCAGCTTGGGGTCGCCAGATACGCAGTATTTT
D gene: NA; CDR3 length: 15; V gene: TRBV7-9; J gene: TRBJ2-7; clone size: NA; CDR3 protein: CASSLAEDSKYEQYF; CDR3 DNA: TGTGCCAGCAGCTTAGCGGAGGACTCTAAATACGAGCAGTACTTC
D gene: TRBD2; CDR3 length: 14; V gene: TRBV19; J gene: TRBJ2-2; clone size: NA; CDR3 protein: CASTWLAGTGELFF; CDR3 DNA: TGTGCCAGTACCTGGCTAGCGGGGACCGGGGAGCTGTTTTTT
D gene: NA; CDR3 length: 13; V gene: TRBV6-1; J gene: TRBJ2-6; clone size: NA; CDR3 protein: CASRITGANVLTF; CDR3 DNA: TGTGCCAGCAGGATAACCGGGGCCAACGTCCTGACTTTC
D gene: NA; CDR3 length: 14; V gene: TRBV20-1; J gene: TRBJ2-7; clone size: NA; CDR3 protein: CSARDGAGTYEQYF; CDR3 DNA: TGCAGTGCTAGAGATGGGGCAGGGACCTACGAGCAGTACTTC
D gene: NA; CDR3 length: 13; V gene: TRBV6-4; J gene: TRBJ2-3; clone size: NA; CDR3 protein: CASSSRVTDTQYF; CDR3 DNA: TGTGCCAGCAGTAGCCGGGTCACAGATACGCAGTATTTT
D gene: TRBD2; CDR3 length: 16; V gene: TRBV5-1; J gene: TRBJ2-2; clone size: many; CDR3 protein: CASSLEGAGLTGELFF; CDR3 DNA: TGCGCCAGCAGCTTGGAAGGAGCGGGACTCACCGGGGAGCTGTTTTTT
D gene: TRBD2; CDR3 length: 15; V gene: TRBV4-1; J gene: TRBJ2-7; clone size: many; CDR3 protein: CASSQEYPGTSEQYF; CDR3 DNA: TGCGCCAGCAGCCAAGAATATCCCGGGACTAGCGAGCAGTACTTC
D gene: NA; CDR3 length: 13; V gene: TRBV12-3/TRBV12-4; J gene: TRBJ1-2; clone size: many; CDR3 protein: CASSPFQGYGYTF; CDR3 DNA: TGTGCCAGCAGTCCCTTTCAGGGGTATGGCTACACCTTC
D gene: NA; CDR3 length: 15; V gene: TRBV28; J gene: TRBJ1-3; clone size: few; CDR3 protein: CASSLRVRSGNTIYF; CDR3 DNA: TGTGCCAGCAGTTTACGGGTTCGCTCTGGAAACACCATATATTTT
D gene: NA; CDR3 length: 15; V gene: TRBV12-3/TRBV12-4; J gene: TRBJ1-5; clone size: NA; CDR3 protein: CASNWGAGSNQPQHF; CDR3 DNA: TGTGCCAGCAACTGGGGGGCAGGGAGCAATCAGCCCCAGCATTTT
D gene: TRBD2; CDR3 length: 18; V gene: TRBV11-2; J gene: TRBJ2-5; clone size: NA; CDR3 protein: CASSSPKRSGRARETQYF; CDR3 DNA: TGTGCCAGCAGCTCCCCGAAAAGGAGCGGGAGGGCCCGAGAGACCCAGTACTTC
D gene: NA; CDR3 length: 14; V gene: TRBV5-6; J gene: TRBJ2-2; clone size: many; CDR3 protein: CASSFYYTSGELFF; CDR3 DNA: TGTGCCAGCAGCTTCTATTACACCTCCGGGGAGCTGTTTTTT
D gene: NA; CDR3 length: 16; V gene: TRBV9; J gene: TRBJ2-3; clone size: once; CDR3 protein: CASSVDQGPPTDTQYF; CDR3 DNA: TGTGCCAGCAGCGTAGACCAGGGCCCCCCCACAGATACGCAGTATTTT
D gene: NA; CDR3 length: 14; V gene: TRBV29-1; J gene: TRBJ1-5; clone size: NA; CDR3 protein: CSVHQGPSNQPQHF; CDR3 DNA: TGCAGCGTTCACCAGGGCCCCAGCAATCAGCCCCAGCATTTT
D gene: NA; CDR3 length: 16; V gene: TRBV28; J gene: TRBJ2-4; clone size: many; CDR3 protein: CATRGSRGRAKNIQYF; CDR3 DNA: TGTGCCACTAGGGGGTCAAGGGGTAGAGCCAAAAACATTCAGTACTTC
D gene: TRBD2; CDR3 length: 19; V gene: TRBV5-1; J gene: TRBJ2-1; clone size: NA; CDR3 protein: CASSHGSGYGGGPGNEQFF; CDR3 DNA: TGCGCCAGCAGCCATGGGTCAGGGTATGGGGGAGGGCCAGGCAATGAGCAGTTCTTC
D gene: NA; CDR3 length: 10; V gene: TRBV6-1; J gene: TRBJ2-1; clone size: few; CDR3 protein: CATGWDEQFF; CDR3 DNA: TGTGCCACCGGCTGGGATGAGCAGTTCTTC
D gene: NA; CDR3 length: 15; V gene: TRBV20-1; J gene: TRBJ1-5; clone size: NA; CDR3 protein: CSARVRQTDNQPQHF; CDR3 DNA: TGCAGTGCTAGAGTACGACAAACGGACAATCAGCCCCAGCATTTT
D gene: NA; CDR3 length: 15; V gene: TRBV6-2/TRBV6-3; J gene: TRBJ2-3; clone size: NA; CDR3 protein: CASSGKRWSTDTQYF; CDR3 DNA: TGTGCCAGCAGCGGGAAGCGTTGGAGCACAGATACGCAGTATTTT
D gene: NA; CDR3 length: 12; V gene: TRBV27; J gene: TRBJ2-2; clone size: NA; CDR3 protein: CASTEGTGELFF; CDR3 DNA: TGTGCCAGCACGGAAGGAACCGGGGAGCTGTTTTTT
D gene: NA; CDR3 length: 13; V gene: TRBV3-1; J gene: TRBJ2-7; clone size: few; CDR3 protein: CASSQVHGYEQYF; CDR3 DNA: TGTGCCAGCAGCCAAGTACACGGGTACGAGCAGTACTTC
D gene: TRBD2; CDR3 length: 16; V gene: TRBV4-3; J gene: TRBJ2-1; clone size: many; CDR3 protein: CASSQVAGISYNEQFF; CDR3 DNA: TGCGCCAGCAGCCAAGTAGCGGGAATCTCCTACAATGAGCAGTTCTTC
D gene: NA; CDR3 length: 14; V gene: TRBV7-6; J gene: TRBJ2-5; clone size: once; CDR3 protein: CASSARGIEETQYF; CDR3 DNA: TGTGCCAGCAGCGCCCGGGGGATAGAAGAGACCCAGTACTTC
D gene: NA; CDR3 length: 13; V gene: TRBV7-2; J gene: TRBJ1-4; clone size: NA; CDR3 protein: CASSATSNEKLFF; CDR3 DNA: TGTGCCAGCAGCGCGACCTCTAATGAAAAACTGTTTTTT
D gene: NA; CDR3 length: 13; V gene: TRBV6-2/TRBV6-3; J gene: TRBJ2-2; clone size: NA; CDR3 protein: CASRPQGPGELFF; CDR3 DNA: TGTGCCAGCAGACCCCAGGGTCCCGGGGAGCTGTTTTTT
D gene: TRBD1; CDR3 length: 15; V gene: TRBV12-3/TRBV12-4; J gene: TRBJ1-5; clone size: NA; CDR3 protein: CASRGGQGGNQPQHF; CDR3 DNA: TGTGCCAGCAGGGGGGGACAGGGCGGGAATCAGCCCCAGCATTTT
D gene: NA; CDR3 length: 17; V gene: TRBV15; J gene: TRBJ2-3; clone size: few; CDR3 protein: CATSREKRATSTDTQYF; CDR3 DNA: TGTGCCACCAGCAGAGAGAAGCGGGCTACTAGCACAGATACGCAGTATTTT
D gene: NA; CDR3 length: 14; V gene: TRBV15; J gene: TRBJ2-7; clone size: NA; CDR3 protein: CATSRVGLEYEQYF; CDR3 DNA: TGTGCCACCAGCAGAGTTGGGCTAGAGTACGAGCAGTACTTC
D gene: NA; CDR3 length: 14; V gene: TRBV15; J gene: TRBJ2-5; clone size: NA; CDR3 protein: CATSRAGSGETPYF; CDR3 DNA: TGTGCCACCAGCAGAGCTGGCTCGGGGGAGACCCCGTACTTC
D gene: NA; CDR3 length: 12; V gene: TRBV20-1; J gene: TRBJ2-3; clone size: few; CDR3 protein: CSARPDRDTQYF; CDR3 DNA: TGCAGTGCTAGGCCAGACCGGGATACGCAGTATTTT
D gene: NA; CDR3 length: 14; V gene: TRBV6-1; J gene: TRBJ1-2; clone size: many; CDR3 protein: CASSLGGFNYGYTF; CDR3 DNA: TGTGCCAGCAGCCTAGGCGGGTTTAACTATGGCTACACCTTC
D gene: NA; CDR3 length: 14; V gene: TRBV2; J gene: TRBJ2-3; clone size: NA; CDR3 protein: CASGGLVYTDTQYF; CDR3 DNA: TGTGCCAGCGGGGGACTGGTGTACACAGATACGCAGTATTTT
D gene: NA; CDR3 length: 15; V gene: TRBV20-1; J gene: TRBJ2-1; clone size: few; CDR3 protein: CSARDIPRGRSEQFF; CDR3 DNA: TGCAGTGCTAGAGATATCCCCCGTGGTCGGTCTGAGCAGTTCTTC
D gene: NA; CDR3 length: 13; V gene: TRBV20-1; J gene: TRBJ2-1; clone size: many; CDR3 protein: CSARPMGDNEQFF; CDR3 DNA: TGCAGTGCTAGACCCATGGGGGACAATGAGCAGTTCTTC
D gene: NA; CDR3 length: 17; V gene: TRBV12-3/TRBV12-4; J gene: TRBJ1-1; clone size: many; CDR3 protein: CASRGVRGATQNTEAFF; CDR3 DNA: TGTGCCAGCAGGGGCGTTCGAGGTGCTACCCAGAACACTGAAGCTTTCTTT
D gene: NA; CDR3 length: 13; V gene: TRBV20-1; J gene: TRBJ2-1; clone size: NA; CDR3 protein: CSAAIGGYNEQFF; CDR3 DNA: TGCAGTGCTGCCATTGGAGGCTACAATGAGCAGTTCTTC
D gene: TRBD2; CDR3 length: 19; V gene: TRBV6-5; J gene: TRBJ2-3; clone size: few; CDR3 protein: CASSYSGLAGGWSTDTQYF; CDR3 DNA: TGTGCCAGCAGTTACTCGGGACTAGCGGGAGGGTGGAGCACAGATACGCAGTATTTT
D gene: NA; CDR3 length: 13; V gene: TRBV24-1; J gene: TRBJ2-3; clone size: many; CDR3 protein: CATSDAGTDTQYF; CDR3 DNA: TGTGCCACCAGTGATGCCGGCACAGATACGCAGTATTTT
D gene: NA; CDR3 length: 14; V gene: TRBV29-1; J gene: TRBJ2-7; clone size: once; CDR3 protein: CSVEEVGVMGEQYF; CDR3 DNA: TGCAGCGTTGAAGAGGTAGGGGTAATGGGCGAGCAGTACTTC
D gene: TRBD2; CDR3 length: 14; V gene: TRBV30; J gene: TRBJ2-1; clone size: few; CDR3 protein: CAWRSAGADNEQFF; CDR3 DNA: TGTGCCTGGAGATCAGCGGGAGCCGACAATGAGCAGTTCTTC
D gene: NA; CDR3 length: 10; V gene: TRBV29-1; J gene: TRBJ2-7; clone size: NA; CDR3 protein: CSVAIDEQYF; CDR3 DNA: TGCAGCGTTGCTATTGACGAGCAGTACTTC
D gene: NA; CDR3 length: 13; V gene: TRBV6-5; J gene: TRBJ1-2; clone size: NA; CDR3 protein: CASSYQGHSGYTF; CDR3 DNA: TGTGCCAGCAGTTACCAGGGACACTCGGGCTACACCTTC
D gene: TRBD2; CDR3 length: 13; V gene: TRBV20-1; J gene: TRBJ2-3; clone size: few; CDR3 protein: CSALTSGTDTQYF; CDR3 DNA: TGCAGTGCCCTGACTAGCGGAACAGATACGCAGTATTTT
D gene: TRBD1; CDR3 length: 15; V gene: TRBV14; J gene: TRBJ2-7; clone size: few; CDR3 protein: CASSLGQGVRYEQYF; CDR3 DNA: TGTGCCAGCAGCCTCGGACAGGGTGTGAGGTACGAGCAGTACTTC
D gene: TRBD1; CDR3 length: 15; V gene: TRBV29-1; J gene: TRBJ2-7; clone size: NA; CDR3 protein: CSVVYDGTASYEQYF; CDR3 DNA: TGCAGCGTTGTATACGACGGGACAGCCTCCTACGAGCAGTACTTC
D gene: NA; CDR3 length: 12; V gene: TRBV7-2; J gene: TRBJ2-1; clone size: few; CDR3 protein: CASTPLGGEQFF; CDR3 DNA: TGTGCCAGCACCCCTCTTGGTGGTGAGCAGTTCTTC
D gene: TRBD2; CDR3 length: 16; V gene: TRBV5-1; J gene: TRBJ2-7; clone size: NA; CDR3 protein: CASSLGGRSGGQTWYF; CDR3 DNA: TGCGCCAGCAGCTTGGGGGGCCGTAGCGGGGGCCAAACTTGGTACTTC
D gene: NA; CDR3 length: 14; V gene: TRBV20-1; J gene: TRBJ2-7; clone size: many; CDR3 protein: CSARDLRRAYEQYF; CDR3 DNA: TGCAGTGCTAGAGATCTCCGGAGAGCCTACGAGCAGTACTTC
D gene: TRBD1; CDR3 length: 14; V gene: TRBV29-1; J gene: TRBJ1-1; clone size: many; CDR3 protein: CSVQIRTGGTEAFF; CDR3 DNA: TGCAGCGTCCAAATACGGACAGGGGGCACTGAAGCTTTCTTT
D gene: NA; CDR3 length: 13; V gene: TRBV20-1; J gene: TRBJ2-5; clone size: NA; CDR3 protein: CSAVTGPQETQYF; CDR3 DNA: TGCAGTGCTGTTACCGGCCCGCAAGAGACCCAGTACTTC
D gene: NA; CDR3 length: 14; V gene: TRBV6-5; J gene: TRBJ1-3; clone size: NA; CDR3 protein: CASSWSGSGNTIYF; CDR3 DNA: TGTGCCAGCAGTTGGAGTGGCTCTGGAAACACCATATATTTT
D gene: TRBD1; CDR3 length: 12; V gene: TRBV29-1; J gene: TRBJ1-2; clone size: many; CDR3 protein: CSATSTGDGYTF; CDR3 DNA: TGCAGCGCTACCTCGACAGGGGATGGCTACACCTTC
D gene: TRBD2; CDR3 length: 14; V gene: TRBV28; J gene: TRBJ2-7; clone size: NA; CDR3 protein: CASSGGGTNYEQYF; CDR3 DNA: TGTGCCAGCAGTGGGGGGGGAACCAACTACGAGCAGTACTTC
D gene: TRBD2; CDR3 length: 17; V gene: TRBV5-1; J gene: TRBJ2-1; clone size: many; CDR3 protein: CASSWGGLAGVTNEQFF; CDR3 DNA: TGCGCCAGCAGTTGGGGGGGACTAGCGGGAGTAACGAATGAGCAGTTCTTC
D gene: NA; CDR3 length: 16; V gene: TRBV5-6; J gene: TRBJ2-5; clone size: NA; CDR3 protein: CASSPGWRGSYETQYF; CDR3 DNA: TGTGCCAGCAGCCCCGGGTGGAGGGGTTCATATGAGACCCAGTACTTC